The present entry profiles one T cell receptor beta chain with its context. The data derive from a study of blood T cell repertoires in COVID-19. Study-level information: T cells, B-cell-depleted T cells, or PBMCs provided the cDNA or gDNA that served as material.

Under the authors' procedure: Amplification from reference gene primers served as the basis for estimated nucleated cell counts. Profiled with immunoSEQ multiplex PCR; TCRdb holds only in-frame clones, not every one. D and trimming were read from the DNA, whereas the V and J calls and clone size are those reported in that table. The table has roughly 120,000 clones, around 79% seen once. V was pared by 8 bases and J by 0 bases, with 10 bases between. Germline lookup yields CDR1 SGHTA and CDR2 FQGTGA. The CDR3 length is 14 residues. The sequenced material came from peripheral blood. The chain carries TRBV7-3 and TRBJ2-2; D is perhaps TRBD2 (6 bases). The sequence was collected from a man aged 65 to 79 with acute or convalescent COVID-19. This CDR3 reads CASQGEANTGELFF. The CDR3 DNA is TGTGCCAGCCAAGGGGAGGCGAACACCGGGGAGCTGTTTTTT.